This TCR beta chain was captured by sequencing in a study of T cell repertoires in cytomegalovirus infection. Across the study: Indications came from public TCR beta signatures; they pointed to CMV infection and to a matching HLA type.

This CDR3 has 13 residues. The germline V gene has CDR1 DFQATT and CDR2 SNEGSKA (reference sequence). V lost 3 bases and J lost 8, with 16 bases in between. TCRdb fed the reads into MiXCR, producing one record per CDR3 protein. In the table there are some 920,000 distinct CDR3 sequences, 31% of which are singletons. Remarks on this clonotype: Antigen specificity is unknown.

The sequence was obtained from a human donor in good health (CMV status not recorded). Some clones in this sample may be carry-over from other donors' samples. V gene TRBV20-1 combines with J gene TRBJ1-2, with a tentative D call TRBD1 (5 bases). The sequencing used cultured CD8+ T cells from PBMCs, collected from culture after CMV antigen stimulation. CDR3 DNA: TGCAGTGCTAGTGAATTCCAGGGTGGCGGCTACACCTTC. Encoded protein: CSASEFQGGGYTF.